This T cell receptor (beta chain) emerged from a study of blood T cell repertoires in COVID-19. Study-wide context: The cDNA or gDNA used as material had been derived from T cells, B-cell-depleted T cells, or PBMCs.

Authors' analysis steps: Amplification with reference gene primers provided the estimates of nucleated cell counts. TCRdb's copy holds only in-frame clones and misses some; the assay was immunoSEQ multiplex PCR. That table furnishes V, J and clone size, whereas the DNA furnished D and trimming. This repertoire shows a few hundred thousand clones, roughly 85% found once; its top ten account for approximately 10%. With 5 bases removed from V and 2 bases from J, the gap between germline ends came to 11 bases. Per germline, CDR1 MNHEY and CDR2 SVGAGI. The CDR3 has 14 amino acids. V and J are TRBV6-5 and TRBJ2-3; weak D call: TRBD1 (6 bases). The material sequenced was peripheral blood. The sequence derives from a woman in her 70s with acute or convalescent COVID-19. CDR3: CASSRQESTDTQYF. Here the CDR3 DNA reads TGTGCCAGCAGTCGACAGGAATCCACAGATACGCAGTATTTT.